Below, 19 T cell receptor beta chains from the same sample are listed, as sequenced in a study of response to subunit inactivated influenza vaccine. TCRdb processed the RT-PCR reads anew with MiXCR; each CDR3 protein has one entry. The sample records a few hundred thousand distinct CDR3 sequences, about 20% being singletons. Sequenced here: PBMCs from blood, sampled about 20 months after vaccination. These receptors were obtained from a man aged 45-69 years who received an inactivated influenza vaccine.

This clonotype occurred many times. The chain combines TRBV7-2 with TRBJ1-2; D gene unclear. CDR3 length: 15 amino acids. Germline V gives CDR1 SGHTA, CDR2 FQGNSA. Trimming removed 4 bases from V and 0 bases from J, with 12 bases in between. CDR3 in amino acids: CASSYRLTANYGYTF. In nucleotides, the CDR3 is TGTGCCAGCAGCTATAGACTTACAGCTAACTATGGCTACACCTTC.

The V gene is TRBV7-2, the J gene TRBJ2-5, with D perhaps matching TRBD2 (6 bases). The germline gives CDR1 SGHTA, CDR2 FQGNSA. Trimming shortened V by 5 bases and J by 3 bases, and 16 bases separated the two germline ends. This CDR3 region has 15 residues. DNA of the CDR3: TGTGCCAGCAGCCGAGGGACTTCCATAAAAGAGACCCAGTACTTC. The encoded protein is CASSRGTSIKETQYF.

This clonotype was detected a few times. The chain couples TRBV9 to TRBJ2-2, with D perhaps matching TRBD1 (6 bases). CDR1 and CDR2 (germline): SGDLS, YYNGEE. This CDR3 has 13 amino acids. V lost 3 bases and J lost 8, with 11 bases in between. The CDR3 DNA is TGTGCCAGCAGCGACCCCAGGGGTGGGGAGCTGTTTTTT. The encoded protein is CASSDPRGGELFF.

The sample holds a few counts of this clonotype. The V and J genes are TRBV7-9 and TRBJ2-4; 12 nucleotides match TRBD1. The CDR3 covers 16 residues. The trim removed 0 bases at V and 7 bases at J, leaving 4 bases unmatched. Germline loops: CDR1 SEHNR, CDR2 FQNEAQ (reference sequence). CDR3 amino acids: CASSLAWDRGRNIQYF. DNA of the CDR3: TGTGCCAGCAGCTTAGCGTGGGACAGGGGGCGGAACATTCAGTACTTC.

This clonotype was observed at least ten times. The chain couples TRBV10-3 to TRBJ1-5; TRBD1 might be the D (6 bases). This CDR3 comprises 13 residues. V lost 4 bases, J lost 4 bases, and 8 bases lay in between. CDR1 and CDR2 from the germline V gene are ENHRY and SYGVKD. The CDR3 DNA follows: TGTGCCATCAGTGGGACAGCGAATCAGCCCCAGCATTTT. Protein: CAISGTANQPQHF.

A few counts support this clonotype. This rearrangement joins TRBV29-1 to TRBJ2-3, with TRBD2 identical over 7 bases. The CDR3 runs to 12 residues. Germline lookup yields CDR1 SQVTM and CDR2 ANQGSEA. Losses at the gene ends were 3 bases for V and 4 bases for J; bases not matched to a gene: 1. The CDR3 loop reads CSVEREPDTQYF. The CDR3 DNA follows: TGCAGCGTTGAGCGGGAGCCAGATACGCAGTATTTT.

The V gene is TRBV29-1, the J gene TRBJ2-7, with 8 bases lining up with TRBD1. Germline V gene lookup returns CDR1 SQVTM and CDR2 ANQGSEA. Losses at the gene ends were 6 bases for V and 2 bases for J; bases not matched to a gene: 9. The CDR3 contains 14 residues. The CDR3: CSVALGTGTYEQYF. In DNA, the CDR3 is TGCAGCGTCGCCCTGGGGACAGGAACCTACGAGCAGTACTTC.

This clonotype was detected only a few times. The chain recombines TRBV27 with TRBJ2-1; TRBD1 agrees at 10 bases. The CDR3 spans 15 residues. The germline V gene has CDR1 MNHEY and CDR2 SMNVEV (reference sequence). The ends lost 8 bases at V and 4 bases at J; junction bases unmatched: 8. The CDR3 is CASHTGTGVYNEQFF. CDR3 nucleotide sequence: TGTGCCAGCCATACCGGGACAGGGGTATACAATGAGCAGTTCTTC.

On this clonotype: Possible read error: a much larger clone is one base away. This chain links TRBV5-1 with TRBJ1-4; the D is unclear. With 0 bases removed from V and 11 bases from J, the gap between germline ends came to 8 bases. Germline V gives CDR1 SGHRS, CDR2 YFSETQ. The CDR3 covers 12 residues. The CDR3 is CASSLGADKLFF. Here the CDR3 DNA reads TGCGCCAGCAGCTTGGGGGCTGATAAACTGTTTTTT.

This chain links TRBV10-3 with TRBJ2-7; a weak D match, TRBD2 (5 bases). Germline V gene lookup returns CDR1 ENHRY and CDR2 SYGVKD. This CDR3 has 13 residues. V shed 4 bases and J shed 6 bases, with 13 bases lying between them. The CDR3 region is CAISVERRGEQYF. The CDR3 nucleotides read TGTGCCATCAGTGTAGAACGACGGGGCGAGCAGTACTTC.

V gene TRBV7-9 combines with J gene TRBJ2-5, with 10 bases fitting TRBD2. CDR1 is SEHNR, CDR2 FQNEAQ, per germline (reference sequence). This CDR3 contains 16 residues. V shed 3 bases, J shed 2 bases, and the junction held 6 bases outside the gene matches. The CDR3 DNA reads TGTGCCAGCAGCTTCTGGGGACTAGCGCAACAAGAGACCCAGTACTTC. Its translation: CASSFWGLAQQETQYF.

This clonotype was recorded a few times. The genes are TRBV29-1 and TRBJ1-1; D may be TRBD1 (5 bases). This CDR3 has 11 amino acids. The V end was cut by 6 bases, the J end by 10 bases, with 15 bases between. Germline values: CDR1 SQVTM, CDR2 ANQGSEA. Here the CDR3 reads CSVGGTVRAFF. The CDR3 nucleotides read TGCAGCGTCGGGGGGACGGTAAGAGCTTTCTTT. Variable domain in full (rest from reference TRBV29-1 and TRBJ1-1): SAVISQKPSRDICQRGTSLTIQCQVDSQVTMMFWYRQQPGQSLTLIATANQGSEATYESGFVIDKFPISRPNLTFSTLTVSNMSPEDSSIYLCSVGGTVRAFFGQGTRLTVV.

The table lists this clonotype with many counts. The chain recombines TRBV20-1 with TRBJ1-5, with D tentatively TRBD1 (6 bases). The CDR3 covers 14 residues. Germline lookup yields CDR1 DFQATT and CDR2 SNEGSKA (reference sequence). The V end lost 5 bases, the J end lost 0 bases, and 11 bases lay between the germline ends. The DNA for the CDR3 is TGCAGTGCTCGACAGGCTTATAGCAATCAGCCCCAGCATTTT. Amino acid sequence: CSARQAYSNQPQHF.

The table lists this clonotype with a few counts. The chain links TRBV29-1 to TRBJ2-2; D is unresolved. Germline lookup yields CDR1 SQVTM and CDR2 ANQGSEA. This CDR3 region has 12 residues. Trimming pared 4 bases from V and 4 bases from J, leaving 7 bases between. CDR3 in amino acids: CSVGGFTGELFF. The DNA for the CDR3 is TGCAGCGTTGGTGGATTCACCGGGGAGCTGTTTTTT.

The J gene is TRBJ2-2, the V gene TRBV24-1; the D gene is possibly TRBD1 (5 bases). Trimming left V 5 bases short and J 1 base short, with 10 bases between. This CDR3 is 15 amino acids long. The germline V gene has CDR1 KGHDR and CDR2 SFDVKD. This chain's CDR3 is CATSAATGNTGELFF. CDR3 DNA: TGTGCCACCAGTGCCGCCACAGGGAACACCGGGGAGCTGTTTTTT.

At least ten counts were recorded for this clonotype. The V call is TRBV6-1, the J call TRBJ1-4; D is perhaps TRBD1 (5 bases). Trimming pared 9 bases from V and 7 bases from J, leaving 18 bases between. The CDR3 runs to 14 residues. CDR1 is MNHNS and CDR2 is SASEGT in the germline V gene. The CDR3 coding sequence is TGTGCCAGTTCCCCACGTCGGGGCGGTGAAAAACTGTTTTTT. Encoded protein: CASSPRRGGEKLFF.

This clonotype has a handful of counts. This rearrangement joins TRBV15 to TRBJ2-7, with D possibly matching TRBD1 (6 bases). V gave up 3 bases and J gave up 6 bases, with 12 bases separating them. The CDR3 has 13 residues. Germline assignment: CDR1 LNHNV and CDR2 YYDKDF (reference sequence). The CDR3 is CATSSTGSREQYF. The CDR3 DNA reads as TGTGCCACCAGCAGCACAGGGTCCCGCGAGCAGTACTTC.

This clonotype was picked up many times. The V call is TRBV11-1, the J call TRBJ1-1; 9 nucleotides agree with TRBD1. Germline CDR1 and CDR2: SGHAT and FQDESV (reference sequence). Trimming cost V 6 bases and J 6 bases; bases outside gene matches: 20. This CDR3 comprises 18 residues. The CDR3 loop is CASSRETDRGLKVAEAFF. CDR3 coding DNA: TGTGCCAGCAGTCGCGAGACGGACAGGGGTTTAAAGGTAGCTGAAGCTTTCTTT.

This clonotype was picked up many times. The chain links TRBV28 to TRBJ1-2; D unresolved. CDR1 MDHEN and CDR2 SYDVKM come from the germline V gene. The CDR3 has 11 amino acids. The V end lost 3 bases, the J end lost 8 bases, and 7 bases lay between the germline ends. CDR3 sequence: CASSLTGGYTF. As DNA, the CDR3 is TGTGCCAGCAGTTTGACGGGAGGCTACACCTTC.